Below, 16 T cell receptor beta chains from the same sample are listed, as sequenced in a study of cytotoxic CD8 clonotypes in ibrutinib-treated CLL. The data were produced by immunoSEQ multiplex PCR, yet TCRdb's version contains in-frame clones alone and is incomplete. The sample holds 15,000 to 20,000 clones, approximately 80% seen once. Specimen: PBMCs, collected before ibrutinib treatment. These receptors all come from a human donor with chronic lymphocytic leukemia.

CDR3 bases: TGTGCCAGCGTTCACCCCCGGAGTGGGGCCGGGGAGCTGTTTTTT. Its protein product is CASVHPRSGAGELFF. The rearrangement joins TRBV7-8 to TRBJ2-2; no firm D call. Trimming pared 8 bases from V and 6 bases from J, leaving 19 bases between. CDR1 is SGHVS and CDR2 is FQNEAQ in the germline V gene. The CDR3 has 15 residues.

The chain has TRBV6-5 and TRBJ2-2, with TRBD2 identical over 10 bases. There are 15 residues in the CDR3. Trimming cost V 7 bases and J 1 base; bases outside gene matches: 3. Germline-derived CDR1 and CDR2 are MNHEY and SVGAGI. CDR3: CASTWTSGNTGELFF. CDR3 bases: TGTGCCAGCACCTGGACTAGCGGGAACACCGGGGAGCTGTTTTTT.

The rearrangement joins TRBV29-1 to TRBJ2-7; 8 bases match TRBD2. The length of the CDR3 is 15 residues. Germline CDR1 and CDR2: SQVTM and ANQGSEA. V lost 6 bases to trimming and J lost 5 bases; unmatched junction nucleotides: 15. CDR3 nucleotides: TGCAGCGTGAAGGGCCGCCCGGGAGGGGAGCACGAGCAGTACTTC. It is translated as CSVKGRPGGEHEQYF.

The genes are TRBV7-2 and TRBJ1-5; D ambiguous. CDR1 and CDR2 from the germline V gene are SGHTA and FQGNSA. The CDR3 runs 13 residues. Trimming shortened V by 5 bases and J by 4 bases, and 9 bases separated the two germline ends. The CDR3 sequence: CASSAQPNQPQHF. CDR3 nucleotides: TGTGCCAGCAGCGCCCAGCCAAATCAGCCCCAGCATTTT.

This chain uses TRBV28 with TRBJ2-7; D is unclear. V lost 6 bases, J lost 6 bases, and 9 bases lay in between. The length of the CDR3 is 11 residues. Germline values: CDR1 MDHEN, CDR2 SYDVKM. The CDR3 DNA reads as TGTGCCAGCAGGACATGGAGCGAGCAGTACTTC. Protein: CASRTWSEQYF.

The chain couples TRBV19 to TRBJ1-1; the match to TRBD1 covers 7 bases. Germline V gene lookup returns CDR1 LNHDA and CDR2 SQIVND (reference sequence). There are 16 residues in the CDR3. Trimming cost V 5 bases and J 1 base; bases outside gene matches: 10. The CDR3 is CASSVKTGAGNTEAFF. For the CDR3, the DNA is TGTGCCAGTAGTGTAAAAACAGGGGCCGGGAACACTGAAGCTTTCTTT.

The chain recombines TRBV7-9 with TRBJ2-7; D could derive from TRBD1 or TRBD2 (5 bases each). This CDR3 is 14 amino acids long. Trimming removed 2 bases from V and 5 bases from J, with 13 bases in between. The germline V gene encodes CDR1 SEHNR and CDR2 FQNEAQ (reference sequence). The chain's CDR3 is CASSLRGTDHEQYF. Written as DNA, the CDR3 is TGTGCCAGCAGCTTAAGAGGGACCGACCACGAGCAGTACTTC.

The chain links TRBV7-9 to TRBJ2-5; 11 positions agree with TRBD1. With V trimmed by 4 bases and J by 5 bases, 18 bases remained unmatched. This CDR3 region has 19 residues. Germline V CDR1 and CDR2: SEHNR, FQNEAQ (reference sequence). The CDR3 sequence: CASSSRGMRTGGIDETQYF. CDR3 nucleotide sequence: TGTGCCAGCAGCTCACGGGGTATGCGGACAGGGGGCATCGATGAGACCCAGTACTTC.

V usage is TRBV5-6 and J usage is TRBJ1-5, with D possibly matching TRBD1 (5 bases). Trimming left V 2 bases short and J 0 bases short, with 15 bases between. Per the germline V gene, CDR1 is SGHDT and CDR2 is YYEEEE. CDR3 length equals 17 residues. CDR3 nucleotides: TGTGCCAGCAGCTTATCTCGGGGCATTAATAGCAATCAGCCCCAGCATTTT. This gives the protein CASSLSRGINSNQPQHF. Complete variable domain (other parts from reference TRBV5-6 and TRBJ1-5): DAGVTQSPTHLIKTRGQQVTLRCSPKSGHDTVSWYQQALGQGPQFIFQYYEEEERQRGNFPDRFSGHQFPNYSSELNVNALLLGDSALYLCASSLSRGINSNQPQHFGDGTRLSIL.

The CDR3 region is CASSRQGLDTDTQYF. The CDR3 coding sequence is TGTGCCAGCAGCCGACAGGGGCTGGACACAGATACGCAGTATTTT. The chain links TRBV7-9 to TRBJ2-3, with 8 bases fitting TRBD1. After removal of 5 bases from V and 2 bases from J, the junction contained 6 bases not matched to a gene. CDR1 is SEHNR and CDR2 is FQNEAQ in the germline V gene (reference sequence). The CDR3 has 15 residues.

This clone was observed a single time. The V call is TRBV6-5, the J call TRBJ2-5; 8 bases match TRBD1. The CDR3 spans 15 residues. CDR1 and CDR2 from the germline V gene are MNHEY and SVGAGI. V shed 2 bases and J 3 bases; nucleotides not matched to a gene: 5. CDR3 nucleotides: TGTGCCAGCAGTTACGTGGGACAGGTGGAAGAGACCCAGTACTTC. Encoded protein: CASSYVGQVEETQYF.

The V gene is TRBV19, the J gene TRBJ2-7; TRBD1 agrees at 7 bases. The V gene's germline CDR1 is LNHDA and CDR2 SQIVND (reference sequence). The CDR3 is 13 amino acids. V was clipped by 5 bases and J by 3 bases; unmatched bases: 4. CDR3 sequence reads: CASSQGQNYEQYF. The CDR3 region has the DNA TGTGCCAGTAGTCAGGGACAGAACTACGAGCAGTACTTC.

The table lists this clone with a count of one. The V and J genes are TRBV29-1 and TRBJ2-7; the D gene is possibly TRBD2 (5 bases). This CDR3 has 11 amino acids. Germline V gene data show CDR1 as SQVTM and CDR2 as ANQGSEA. The germline V and J ends were trimmed by 7 bases and 3 bases, with 10 bases remaining between them. Here the CDR3 DNA reads TGCAGCGCGACAAGCGGCTACGAGCAGTACTTC. Translating it yields CSATSGYEQYF.

CDR3 loop: CASSWDTTSDEQYF. The CDR3 DNA reads TGTGCCAGCAGTTGGGACACTACGTCGGATGAGCAGTACTTC. This chain connects TRBV2 to TRBJ2-7; D may be TRBD1 (6 bases). The V and J ends lost 5 bases and 7 bases respectively, with 18 bases between them. Germline V gives CDR1 SNHLY, CDR2 FYNNEI. This CDR3 is built from 14 residues.

V and J are TRBV7-3 and TRBJ2-1; D uncertain. The CDR3 is 14 amino acids. Trimming stripped 4 bases from V and 8 bases from J, with 15 bases between. Germline CDR1 and CDR2: SGHTA and FQGTGA. The chain's CDR3 is CASSWVAGRHEQFF. CDR3 coding DNA: TGTGCCAGCAGCTGGGTGGCAGGACGCCATGAGCAGTTCTTC.

The chain combines TRBV7-9 with TRBJ2-1; TRBD2 agrees at 7 bases. CDR1 and CDR2 (germline): SEHNR, FQNEAQ (reference sequence). V lost 2 bases, J lost 5 bases, and 15 bases stayed unmatched. The CDR3 is 18 residues long. The CDR3: CASSLTWEGLRRDNEQFF. For the CDR3, the DNA is TGTGCCAGCAGCTTAACCTGGGAGGGGCTGAGGAGAGACAATGAGCAGTTCTTC.